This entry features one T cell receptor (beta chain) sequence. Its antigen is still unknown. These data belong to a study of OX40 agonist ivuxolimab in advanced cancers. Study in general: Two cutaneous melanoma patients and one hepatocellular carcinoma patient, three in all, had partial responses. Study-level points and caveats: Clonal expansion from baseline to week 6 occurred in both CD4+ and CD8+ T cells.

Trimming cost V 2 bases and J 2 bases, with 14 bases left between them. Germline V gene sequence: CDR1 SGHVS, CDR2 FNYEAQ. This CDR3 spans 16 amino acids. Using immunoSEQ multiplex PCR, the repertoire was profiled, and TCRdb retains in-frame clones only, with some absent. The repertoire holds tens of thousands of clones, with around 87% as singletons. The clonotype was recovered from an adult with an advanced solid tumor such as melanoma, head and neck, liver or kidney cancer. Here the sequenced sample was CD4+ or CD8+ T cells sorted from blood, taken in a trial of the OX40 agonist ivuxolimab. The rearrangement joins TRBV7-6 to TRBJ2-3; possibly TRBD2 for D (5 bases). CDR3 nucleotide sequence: TGTGCCAGCAGCTTATTCTTCGGAGGCCCCACAGATACGCAGTATTTT. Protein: CASSLFFGGPTDTQYF.